This T cell receptor (beta chain) was obtained from a study of blood T cell repertoires in COVID-19. CDR1 is MNHEY, CDR2 SVGEGT, per germline. This CDR3 region has 14 residues. The V end was cut by 4 bases, the J end by 4 bases, with 11 bases between. Assay: immunoSEQ multiplex PCR; the TCRdb copy retains only in-frame clones and omits some. This table has approximately 260,000 clones, roughly four fifths appearing once. This rearrangement joins TRBV6-2 or TRBV6-3 to TRBJ1-3; no firm D call. The TCR sequence derives from a man in his thirties or forties with acute COVID-19. Sequencing was performed on PBMCs or T cells enriched from blood (not recorded which). The CDR3 DNA sequence: TGTGCCAGCAGTTTGCCTAAGAACGGAAACACCATATATTTT. It is translated as CASSLPKNGNTIYF.